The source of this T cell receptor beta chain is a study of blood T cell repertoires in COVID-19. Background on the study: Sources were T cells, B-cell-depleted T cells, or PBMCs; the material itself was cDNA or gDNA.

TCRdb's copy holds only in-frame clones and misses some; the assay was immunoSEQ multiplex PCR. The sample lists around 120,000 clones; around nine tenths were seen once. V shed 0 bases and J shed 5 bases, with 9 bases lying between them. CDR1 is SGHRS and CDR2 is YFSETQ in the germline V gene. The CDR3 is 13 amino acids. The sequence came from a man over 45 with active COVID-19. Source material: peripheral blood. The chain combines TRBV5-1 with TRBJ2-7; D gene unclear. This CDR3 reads CASSLASRNEQYF. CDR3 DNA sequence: TGCGCCAGCAGCTTGGCCTCCAGAAACGAGCAGTACTTC.